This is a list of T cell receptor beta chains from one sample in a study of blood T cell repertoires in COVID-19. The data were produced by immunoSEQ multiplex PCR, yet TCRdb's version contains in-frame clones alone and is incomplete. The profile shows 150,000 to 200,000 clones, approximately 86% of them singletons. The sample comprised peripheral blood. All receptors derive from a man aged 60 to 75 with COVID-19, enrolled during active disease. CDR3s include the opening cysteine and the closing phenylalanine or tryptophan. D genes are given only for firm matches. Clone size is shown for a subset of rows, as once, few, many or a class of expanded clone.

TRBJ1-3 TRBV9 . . CASSLQGGSGNTIYF TGTGCCAGCAGCTTACAGGGCGGTTCTGGAAACACCATATATTTT
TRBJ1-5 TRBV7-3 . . CASSLPRCQPQHF TGTGCCAGCAGCTTACCCAGGTGTCAGCCCCAGCATTTT
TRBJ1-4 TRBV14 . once CASSRGGGSNEKLFF TGTGCCAGCAGCCGCGGGGGGGGTAGTAATGAAAAACTGTTTTTT
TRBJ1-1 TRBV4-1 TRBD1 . CASSHPDTGANTEAFF TGCGCCAGCAGCCATCCCGACACAGGGGCGAACACTGAAGCTTTCTTT
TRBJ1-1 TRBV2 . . CASRGGSPEAFF TGTGCCAGCAGGGGAGGGAGCCCTGAAGCTTTCTTT
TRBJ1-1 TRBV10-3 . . CAISGMRSNTEAFF TGTGCCATCAGTGGTATGCGGTCGAACACTGAAGCTTTCTTT
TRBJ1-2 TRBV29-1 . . CSALRMGQDLRGYTF TGCAGCGCTCTAAGAATGGGTCAAGACCTCAGGGGCTACACCTTC
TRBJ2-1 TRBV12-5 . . CASGSRGGGEQFF TGTGCTAGTGGTTCCCGGGGAGGGGGTGAGCAGTTCTTC
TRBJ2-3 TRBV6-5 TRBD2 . CASSYSGSGRTDTQYF TGTGCCAGCAGTTACTCGGGCAGCGGGAGGACAGATACGCAGTATTTT
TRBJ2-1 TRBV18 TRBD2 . CASSPVAGIEQFF TGTGCCAGCTCACCAGTAGCGGGAATTGAGCAGTTCTTC
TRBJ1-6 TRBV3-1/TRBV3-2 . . CASSQDRGPSNSPLHF TGTGCCAGCAGCCAAGATCGCGGCCCGAGTAATTCACCCCTCCACTTT
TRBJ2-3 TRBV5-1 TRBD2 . CASSGAGGRLAGGRGTDTQYF TGCGCCAGCAGCGGGGCCGGAGGGCGACTAGCGGGGGGGCGAGGGACAGATACGCAGTATTTT
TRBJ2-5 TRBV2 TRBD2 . CASSELSGGETQYF TGTGCCAGCAGTGAATTATCGGGGGGTGAGACCCAGTACTTC
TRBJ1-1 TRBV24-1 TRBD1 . CATSDSAGTGIPEAFF TGTGCCACCAGTGATTCTGCCGGGACAGGCATCCCTGAAGCTTTCTTT
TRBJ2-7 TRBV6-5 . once CASRNSGTGPYEQYF TGTGCCAGCAGGAATAGCGGGACAGGGCCCTACGAGCAGTACTTC
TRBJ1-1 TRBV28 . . CASSPRGTEAFF TGTGCCAGCTCCCCTCGGGGAACTGAAGCTTTCTTT
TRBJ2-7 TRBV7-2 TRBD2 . CASSLSGVSSYEQYF TGTGCCAGCAGCCTAAGCGGGGTGAGCTCCTACGAGCAGTACTTC
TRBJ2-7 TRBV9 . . CASSVGLGASYEQYF TGTGCCAGCAGCGTAGGATTGGGGGCCTCCTACGAGCAGTACTTC
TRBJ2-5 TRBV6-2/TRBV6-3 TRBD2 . CASSRGTSLETQYF TGTGCCAGCAGTCGGGGGACTAGCCTTGAGACCCAGTACTTC
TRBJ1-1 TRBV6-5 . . CASSFQMNTEAFF TGTGCCAGCAGTTTTCAGATGAACACTGAAGCTTTCTTT
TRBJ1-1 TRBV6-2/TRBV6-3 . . CASSYSSIWGENTEAFF TGTGCCAGCAGTTACTCTTCTATTTGGGGAGAGAACACTGAAGCTTTCTTT
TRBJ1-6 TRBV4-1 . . CASSQDAGGAVANSPLHF TGCGCCAGCAGCCAAGATGCGGGGGGCGCGGTGGCAAATTCACCCCTCCACTTT
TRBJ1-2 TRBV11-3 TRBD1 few CASSLGRGSYGYTF TGTGCCAGCAGCTTAGGCAGGGGGAGCTATGGCTACACCTTC
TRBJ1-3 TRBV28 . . CASIQPTGLGNTIYF TGTGCCAGCATTCAGCCCACAGGGCTCGGAAACACCATATATTTT
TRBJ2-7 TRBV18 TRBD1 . CASSPNKLQGALSYEQYF TGTGCCAGCTCACCAAATAAATTACAGGGGGCATTGTCCTACGAGCAGTACTTC
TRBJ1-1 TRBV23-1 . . CASSQEGRNTEAFF TGCGCCAGCAGTCAGGAGGGCAGGAACACTGAAGCTTTCTTT
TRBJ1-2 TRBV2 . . CASSEFQDTSYGYTF TGTGCCAGCAGTGAATTTCAGGACACATCCTATGGCTACACCTTC
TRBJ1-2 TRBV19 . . CASSIGGLGLGYTF TGTGCCAGTAGTATCGGGGGATTGGGGCTTGGCTACACCTTC
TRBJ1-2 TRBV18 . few CASSPQQELANYGYTF TGTGCCAGCTCACCACAGCAAGAGTTAGCTAACTATGGCTACACCTTC
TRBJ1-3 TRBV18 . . CASSPVVSPSGNTIYF TGTGCCAGCTCACCAGTGGTTAGTCCCTCTGGAAACACCATATATTTT
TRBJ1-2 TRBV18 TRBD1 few CASSQPGQGVFGYTF TGTGCCAGCTCACAACCGGGACAGGGGGTTTTTGGCTACACCTTC